Here is one T cell receptor beta chain with its context. This sample was taken from a study of shared clonotypes between healthy human individuals. The CDR3 has 14 amino acids. Germline V gene sequence: CDR1 SGHRS, CDR2 YFSETQ. V was trimmed by 0 bases and J by 5 bases, leaving 11 bases between them. Each subset's genomic DNA was shared equally among a number of immunoSEQ plates. Measured with immunoSEQ multiplex PCR; TCRdb has only the in-frame clones, and not every one. This table holds over a million clones, approximately 78% found once. Sequencing input: memory CD4+ T cells from PBMCs. Sample subset: CD45RA-negative fraction. The receptor was derived from a man younger than 35 in good health. Some clones in this sample may be carry-over from other donors' samples. The chain employs TRBV5-1 and TRBJ2-5; TRBD1 might be the D (5 bases). In DNA form, the CDR3 reads TGCGCCAGCAGCTTGGGTTGGGGCGAGGAGACCCAGTACTTC. It encodes CASSLGWGEETQYF.